This is a list of T cell receptor beta chains from one sample in a study of Ad26.COV2.S vaccination and SARS-CoV-2 variants. Produced via immunoSEQ multiplex PCR; TCRdb's table is partial and in-frame only. The sample carries 300,000 to 400,000 clones, about 90% recorded once. The material sequenced was peripheral blood, taken after recovery from COVID-19. The origin of the receptors is a human donor who had recovered from COVID-19. Both conserved end residues are part of each CDR3. A D gene is named only where the DNA matches it firmly. Size is omitted from some rows. Given values are once, few, many or a class for expanded clones.

-	-	TRBJ2-5	TRBV6-5	CASSYDRFETQYF	TGTGCCAGCAGTTATGACAGGTTTGAGACCCAGTACTTC
-	-	TRBJ2-7	TRBV7-6	CASSHNAEYEQYF	TGTGCCAGCAGCCACAACGCGGAATACGAGCAGTACTTC
-	-	TRBJ1-6	TRBV13	CASSLSTDRINESPLHF	TGTGCCAGCAGCTTGAGCACGGACAGAATAAACGAATCACCCCTCCACTTT
-	TRBD2	TRBJ2-7	TRBV18	CASSPGTSGGGNPYEQYF	TGTGCCAGCTCACCAGGGACTAGCGGGGGGGGAAACCCCTACGAGCAGTACTTC
-	TRBD2	TRBJ2-3	TRBV9	CASSVETSGVSQYF	TGTGCCAGCAGCGTAGAGACTAGCGGGGTGTCGCAGTATTTT
-	-	TRBJ2-2	TRBV9	CASSRTANTGELFF	TGTGCCAGCAGCAGGACAGCGAACACCGGGGAGCTGTTTTTT
-	TRBD1	TRBJ2-5	TRBV11-2	CASTGTGGKQTQYF	TGTGCCAGCACAGGAACAGGGGGCAAACAGACCCAGTACTTC
-	-	TRBJ2-1	TRBV25-1	CASSELMGGLGEQFF	TGTGCCAGCAGTGAACTCATGGGGGGCCTGGGTGAGCAGTTCTTC
-	-	TRBJ2-2	TRBV19	CATPGRSNTGELFF	TGTGCCACCCCCGGCAGGTCGAACACCGGGGAGCTGTTTTTT
-	-	TRBJ2-1	TRBV9	CASSGPPGRKSYNEQFF	TGTGCCAGCAGCGGACCCCCTGGACGGAAATCCTACAATGAGCAGTTCTTC
-	-	TRBJ1-2	TRBV3-1/TRBV3-2	CASSPLQGSGDGYTF	TGTGCCAGCAGCCCGTTACAGGGTTCCGGGGATGGCTACACCTTC
-	-	TRBJ2-7	TRBV19	CASSTIGGMEQYF	TGTGCCAGTAGTACGATCGGCGGCATGGAGCAGTACTTC
-	TRBD1	TRBJ2-1	TRBV9	CASIKNPGTAYNEQFF	TGTGCCAGCATCAAAAATCCAGGGACAGCCTACAATGAGCAGTTCTTC
once	-	TRBJ1-1	TRBV11-2	CASSPLGGNTEAFF	TGTGCCAGCAGCCCGCTTGGGGGTAACACTGAAGCTTTCTTT
few	TRBD1	TRBJ1-2	TRBV5-1	CASSIGTASHYGYTF	TGCGCCAGCAGCATCGGGACAGCTTCTCACTATGGCTACACCTTC